This T cell receptor (beta chain) was observed in a study of shared clonotypes between healthy human individuals. Over several immunoSEQ plates, each subset's genomic DNA was distributed in even portions. Libraries were prepared by immunoSEQ multiplex PCR; TCRdb keeps only in-frame clonotypes and omits some of them. The sample holds 400,000 to 500,000 clones, roughly 85% seen once. Whole-study results and caveats: Genetic and exposure-history diversity was limited by the few donors.

The germline V and J ends were trimmed by 6 bases and 3 bases, with 14 bases remaining between them. Germline values: CDR1 SNHLY, CDR2 FYNNEI. The CDR3 has 14 residues. Worth noting for this clone: Its antigen is undetermined.

Unsorted samples used some 89 million PBMCs for genomic DNA. The sequence derives from a woman aged 40 to 50 in good health. Some clones in this sample may be carry-over from other donors' samples. The sequencing input was PBMCs. The rearrangement links TRBV2 to TRBJ1-1, with D unresolved. The CDR3: CASRNIQVDTEAFF. The CDR3 coding sequence is TGTGCCAGCAGGAATATTCAGGTAGACACTGAAGCTTTCTTT.